Listed below are T cell receptor beta chains from one sample, sequenced in a study of blood T cell repertoires in COVID-19. The protocol was immunoSEQ multiplex PCR, while the TCRdb copy is restricted to in-frame clones and leaves out a portion. Of 200,000 to 250,000 clones in the sample, 70% to 90% are singletons; the top ten hold around 0.98%. Sequenced input: peripheral blood. Receptors were obtained from a man between 35 and 55 years old with acute or convalescent COVID-19. Each CDR3 is given with its conserved first and last residue. The D gene is left open where the match is weak. Expanded clones get a size class; other rows say once, few or many, or leave the size out.

- TRBJ2-2 TRBV19 14 TRBD2 CASRGAGATGELFF TGTGCCAGTAGGGGAGCGGGGGCCACCGGGGAGCTGTTTTTT
once TRBJ1-4 TRBV29-1 16 - CSVVFSREGLNEKLFF TGCAGCGTTGTCTTTTCTCGGGAGGGGCTGAATGAAAAACTGTTTTTT
- TRBJ1-5 TRBV6-1 16 - CASSEGRRSRNQPQHF TGTGCCAGCAGTGAAGGGAGGAGATCAAGGAATCAGCCCCAGCATTTT
- TRBJ1-1 TRBV6-2/TRBV6-3 12 - CASSRRGTEAFF TGTGCCAGCAGTCGCAGGGGCACTGAAGCTTTCTTT
- TRBJ2-5 TRBV5-1 16 TRBD1 CASSLLTGTGEETQYF TGCGCCAGCAGCTTATTAACCGGGACAGGGGAGGAGACCCAGTACTTC
- TRBJ1-1 TRBV7-2 13 - CASRYGGNTEAFF TGTGCCAGCAGATATGGAGGGAACACTGAAGCTTTCTTT
- TRBJ1-5 TRBV6-5 14 - CASRPDSLNQPQHF TGTGCCAGCAGGCCGGACAGCCTCAATCAGCCCCAGCATTTT
- TRBJ1-5 TRBV6-1 16 TRBD1 CASSAFGTAGNQPQHF TGTGCCAGCAGTGCCTTCGGGACAGCGGGCAATCAGCCCCAGCATTTT
- TRBJ1-1 TRBV29-1 12 - CSAYRVGTEAFF TGCAGCGCCTACAGGGTGGGTACTGAAGCTTTCTTT
- TRBJ2-2 TRBV5-1 17 - CASSPFDGGGRTGELFF TGCGCCAGCAGCCCCTTCGATGGGGGGGGCAGGACCGGGGAGCTGTTTTTT
- TRBJ2-7 TRBV11-2 14 - CASSVSPDRYEQYF TGTGCCAGCAGCGTGAGTCCGGACAGATACGAGCAGTACTTC
once TRBJ1-2 TRBV19 13 TRBD1 CASSKQGAYGYTF TGTGCCAGTAGCAAACAGGGGGCTTATGGCTACACCTTC
- TRBJ2-5 TRBV9 14 - CASSVAGGQETQYF TGTGCCAGCAGCGTAGCGGGGGGCCAGGAGACCCAGTACTTC
- TRBJ1-1 TRBV6-6 14 TRBD1 CASSYRDRGTEAFF TGTGCCAGCAGTTATAGGGACAGGGGCACTGAAGCTTTCTTT
few TRBJ2-2 TRBV9 15 TRBD1 CASSVAGTGPGELFF TGTGCCAGCAGCGTAGCAGGGACAGGGCCCGGGGAGCTGTTTTTT
few TRBJ2-7 TRBV28 14 - CASSLGLGYYEQYF TGTGCCAGCAGTTTAGGACTGGGGTACTACGAGCAGTACTTC
- TRBJ2-2 TRBV27 15 TRBD2 CASSFHGGGTGELFF TGTGCCAGCAGTTTTCATGGCGGGGGCACCGGGGAGCTGTTTTTT
once TRBJ1-1 TRBV9 14 - CASSDPQGNTEAFF TGTGCCAGCAGCGACCCACAGGGGAACACTGAAGCTTTCTTT
- TRBJ2-2 TRBV3-1/TRBV3-2 16 - CASSQGASSNTGELFF TGTGCCAGCAGCCAGGGGGCCTCGTCAAACACCGGGGAGCTGTTTTTT
few TRBJ1-5 TRBV29-1 14 TRBD1 CSVLTGTERQPQHF TGCAGCGTTCTGACGGGGACAGAACGGCAGCCCCAGCATTTT
- TRBJ2-5 TRBV20-1 15 TRBD2 CSASLGSGGWETQYF TGCAGTGCTAGTCTGGGTAGCGGGGGATGGGAGACCCAGTACTTC
- TRBJ2-4 TRBV30 14 - CAWSLTDFSNIQYF TGTGCCTGGAGTTTGACAGACTTCTCAAACATTCAGTACTTC
- TRBJ1-1 TRBV11-2 15 - CASSHGRGVMAEAFF TGTGCCAGCAGCCATGGCAGGGGCGTTATGGCTGAAGCTTTCTTT
- TRBJ1-2 TRBV6-1 15 - CASSQTQGINYGYTF TGTGCCAGCAGTCAGACTCAGGGAATTAACTATGGCTACACCTTC
- TRBJ2-1 TRBV7-3 16 TRBD2 CASSLVAGANYNEQFF TGTGCCAGCAGCTTAGTAGCGGGGGCTAACTACAATGAGCAGTTCTTC
few TRBJ2-7 TRBV18 15 TRBD1 CASSPPGQGTYEQYF TGTGCCAGCTCACCACCGGGACAGGGGACCTACGAGCAGTACTTC
- TRBJ1-6 TRBV7-2 15 TRBD1 CASSITGDLNSPLHF TGTGCCAGCAGCATAACAGGGGACCTTAATTCACCCCTCCACTTT
- TRBJ2-2 TRBV5-4 14 - CASSWGLSTGELFF TGTGCCAGCAGCTGGGGACTTTCCACCGGGGAGCTGTTTTTT
- TRBJ2-5 TRBV6-6 14 TRBD1 CASSRGRLGETQYF TGTGCCAGCAGCAGGGGGCGTCTCGGGGAGACCCAGTACTTC
- TRBJ2-1 TRBV5-4 15 - CASSFRQSSYNEQFF TGTGCCAGCAGCTTTAGACAGAGCTCCTACAATGAGCAGTTCTTC
- TRBJ2-3 TRBV19 13 - CASSPGSTDTQYF TGTGCCAGTAGTCCCGGGAGCACAGATACGCAGTATTTT
- TRBJ1-1 TRBV9 15 - CASSVDTGMNTEAFF TGTGCCAGCAGCGTAGATACGGGGATGAACACTGAAGCTTTCTTT
- TRBJ1-5 TRBV2 14 TRBD1 CASSDRGPNQPQHF TGTGCCAGCAGCGACAGGGGGCCGAATCAGCCCCAGCATTTT
once TRBJ1-2 TRBV30 13 TRBD1 CAWRQGARHGYTF TGTGCCTGGAGACAGGGGGCACGACATGGCTACACCTTC
once TRBJ1-5 TRBV19 13 TRBD1 CASRDRPDQPQHF TGTGCCAGCCGGGACAGGCCGGATCAGCCCCAGCATTTT
- TRBJ2-3 TRBV4-3 20 TRBD2 CASSQYGLAGEPGPGDTQYF TGCGCCAGCAGCCAATATGGACTAGCGGGGGAGCCCGGTCCGGGCGATACGCAGTATTTT
once TRBJ2-1 TRBV9 16 TRBD2 CASSVGRSGGGDEQFF TGTGCCAGCAGCGTAGGACGGAGCGGGGGAGGGGATGAGCAGTTCTTC
- TRBJ2-1 TRBV11-3 16 TRBD2 CASSLESGGAFAEQFF TGTGCCAGCAGCTTAGAATCCGGGGGGGCGTTTGCTGAGCAGTTCTTC
- TRBJ1-6 TRBV10-3 14 TRBD1 CAISPGQENSPLHF TGTGCCATCAGTCCGGGACAGGAGAATTCACCCCTCCACTTT
- TRBJ1-5 TRBV2 16 - CASSEYSGAGNQPQHF TGTGCCAGCAGTGAATATTCAGGGGCGGGCAATCAGCCCCAGCATTTT
- TRBJ2-1 TRBV2 14 TRBD1 CASKGQGAHNEQFF TGTGCCAGCAAGGGACAGGGGGCCCACAATGAGCAGTTCTTC
- TRBJ1-2 TRBV19 12 - CASSRRPYGYTF TGTGCCAGTAGTCGGCGGCCCTATGGCTACACCTTC
- TRBJ2-7 TRBV5-1 13 - CASSLGLPYEQYF TGCGCCAGCAGCTTGGGGCTTCCCTACGAGCAGTACTTC